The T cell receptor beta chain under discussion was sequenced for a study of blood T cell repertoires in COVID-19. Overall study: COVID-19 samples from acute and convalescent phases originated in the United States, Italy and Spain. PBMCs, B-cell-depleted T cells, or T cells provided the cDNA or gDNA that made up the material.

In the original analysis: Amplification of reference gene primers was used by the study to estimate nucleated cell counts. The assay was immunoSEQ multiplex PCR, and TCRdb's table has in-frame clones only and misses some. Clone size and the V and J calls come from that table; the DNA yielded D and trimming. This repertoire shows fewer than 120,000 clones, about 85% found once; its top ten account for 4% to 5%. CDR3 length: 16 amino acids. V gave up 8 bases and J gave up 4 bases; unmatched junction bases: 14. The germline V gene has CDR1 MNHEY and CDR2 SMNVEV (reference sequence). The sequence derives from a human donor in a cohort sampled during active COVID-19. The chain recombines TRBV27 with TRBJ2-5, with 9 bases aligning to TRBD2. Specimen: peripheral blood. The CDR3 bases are TGTGCCAGCTCGCCAGCCAGACTAGCGGAGGTAGAGACCCAGTACTTC. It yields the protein CASSPARLAEVETQYF.